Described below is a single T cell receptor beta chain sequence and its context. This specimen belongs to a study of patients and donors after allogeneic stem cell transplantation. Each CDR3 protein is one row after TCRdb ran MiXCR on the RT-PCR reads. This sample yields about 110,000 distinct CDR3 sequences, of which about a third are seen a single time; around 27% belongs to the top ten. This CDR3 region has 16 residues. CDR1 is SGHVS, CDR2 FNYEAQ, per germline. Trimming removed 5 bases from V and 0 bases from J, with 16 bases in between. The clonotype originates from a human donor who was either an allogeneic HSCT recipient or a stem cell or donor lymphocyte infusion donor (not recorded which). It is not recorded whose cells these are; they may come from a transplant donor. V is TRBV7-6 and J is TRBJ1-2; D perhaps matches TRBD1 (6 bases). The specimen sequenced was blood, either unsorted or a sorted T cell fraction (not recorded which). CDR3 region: CASSPLRDTANYGYTF. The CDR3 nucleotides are TGTGCCAGCAGCCCTCTCCGGGACACCGCTAACTATGGCTACACCTTC. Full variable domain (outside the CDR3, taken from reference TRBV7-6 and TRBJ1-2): GAGVSQSPRYKVTKRGQDVALRCDPISGHVSLYWYRQALGQGPEFLTYFNYEAQQDKSGLPNDRFSAERPEGSISTLTIQRTEQRDSAMYRCASSPLRDTANYGYTFGSGTRLTVV.